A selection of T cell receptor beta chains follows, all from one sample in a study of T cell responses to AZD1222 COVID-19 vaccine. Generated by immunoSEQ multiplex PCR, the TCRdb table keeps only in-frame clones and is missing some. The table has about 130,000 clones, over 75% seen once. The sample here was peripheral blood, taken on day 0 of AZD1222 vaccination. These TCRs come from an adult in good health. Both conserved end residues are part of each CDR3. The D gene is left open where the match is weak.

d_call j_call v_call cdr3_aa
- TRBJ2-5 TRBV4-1 CASSLGLVGETQYF
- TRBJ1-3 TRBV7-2 CASSDNDPGNTIYF
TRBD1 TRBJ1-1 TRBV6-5 CASSYLGTGDYTEAFF
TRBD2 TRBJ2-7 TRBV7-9 CASSRGLAGERSYEQYF
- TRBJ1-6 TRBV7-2 CASSPPGREGISPLHF
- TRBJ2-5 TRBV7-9 CASSLGGVLQETQYF
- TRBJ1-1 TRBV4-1 CASVAATDEAFF
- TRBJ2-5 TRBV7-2 CASSLAGYVRETQYF
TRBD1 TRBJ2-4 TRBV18 CASSPTTPGGAKNIQYF
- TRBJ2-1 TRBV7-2 CASSLSGLNEQFF
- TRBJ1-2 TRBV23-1 CASSRLRVCCRDDYGYTF
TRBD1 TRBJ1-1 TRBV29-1 CSARTGTGPATEAFF
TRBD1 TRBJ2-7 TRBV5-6 CASRRTGAREQYF
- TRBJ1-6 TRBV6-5 CASSFGGRDSPLHF
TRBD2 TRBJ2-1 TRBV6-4 CASTLAGNNEQFF
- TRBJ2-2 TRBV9 CASSGRDAVDTGELFF
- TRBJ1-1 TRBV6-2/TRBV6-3 CASSLQIRVEAFF
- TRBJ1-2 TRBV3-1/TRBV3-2 CASSQQGRGYTF
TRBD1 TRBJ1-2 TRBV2 CASSVQGAGYGYTF
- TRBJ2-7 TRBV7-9 CASSTGGTVYEQYF
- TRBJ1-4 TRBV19 CASSEGVGREKLFF
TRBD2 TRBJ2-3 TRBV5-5 CASRTFLAGTDTQYF
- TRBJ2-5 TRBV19 CASSIGVRLQETQYF
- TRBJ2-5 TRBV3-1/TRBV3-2 CASSQGRETQYF
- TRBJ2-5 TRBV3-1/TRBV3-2 CASSQWVSQETQYF
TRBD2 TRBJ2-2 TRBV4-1 CASSPSGGRDTGELFF
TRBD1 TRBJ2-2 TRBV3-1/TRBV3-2 CASSHTDRDHTGELFF
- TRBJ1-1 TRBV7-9 CASRPSAGMNTEAFF
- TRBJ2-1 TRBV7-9 CASSFGTKQFF
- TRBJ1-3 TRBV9 CASSGGADGNTIYF
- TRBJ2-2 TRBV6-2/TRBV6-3 CASSFPRVTGELFF
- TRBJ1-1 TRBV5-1 CASSYSDSGQAFF
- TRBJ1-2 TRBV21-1 CASSQGRMDGYTF
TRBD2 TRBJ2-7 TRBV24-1 CATSEGGVEQYF
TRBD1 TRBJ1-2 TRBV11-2 CASSLTGALYGYTF
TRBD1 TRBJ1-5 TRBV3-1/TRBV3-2 CASSQLQGAGQPQHF
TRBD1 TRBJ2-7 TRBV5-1 CASSLKPGQVDEQYF
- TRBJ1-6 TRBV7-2 CASSLSGENSPLHF
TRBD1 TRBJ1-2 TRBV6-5 CASSSQGGTNYGYTF
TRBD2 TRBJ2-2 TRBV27 CASSLVGGAAGELFF
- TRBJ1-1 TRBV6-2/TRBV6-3 CASSYIPGRGTEAFF
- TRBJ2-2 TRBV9 CASSVGGRNTGELFF
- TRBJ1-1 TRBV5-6 CASSLKGATEAFF
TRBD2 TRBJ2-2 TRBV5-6 CASSLYLAGGHTGELFF
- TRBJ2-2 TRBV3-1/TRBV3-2 CASSQVRGRPYTGELFF
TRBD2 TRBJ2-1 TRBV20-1 CSASLAGAYNERFF
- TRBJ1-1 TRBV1 CTSSPLTGNTEAFF
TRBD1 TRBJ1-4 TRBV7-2 CASSQGTGGEKLFF
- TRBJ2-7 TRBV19 CASSPAGRQGYEQYF